A single sample is the source of the 3 T cell receptor beta chains below, sequenced in a study of blood T cell repertoires in COVID-19. The table came from immunoSEQ multiplex PCR; TCRdb's copy has only in-frame clones and leaves some out. The data show approximately 93,000 clones, approximately 79% seen once. Sequences were obtained from peripheral blood. All receptors come from a man between 65 and 85 years old with COVID-19, enrolled during active disease.

This sequence joins TRBV19 and TRBJ2-5, with a tentative D call TRBD2 (6 bases). The germline CDR1 and CDR2 sequences are LNHDA and SQIVND (reference sequence). Trimming pared 1 base from V and 3 bases from J, leaving 12 bases between. The CDR3 extends over 15 amino acids. CDR3 amino acids: CASSIVGTAKETQYF. Written as DNA, the CDR3 is TGTGCCAGTAGTATAGTAGGGACTGCTAAAGAGACCCAGTACTTC.

The chain combines TRBV2 with TRBJ1-2; 8 bases fit TRBD1. Germline-derived CDR1 and CDR2 are SNHLY and FYNNEI. The CDR3 covers 14 residues. With 5 bases clipped from V and 2 bases from J, the junction kept 4 bases outside the gene matches. CDR3 in amino acids: CASSYTGGNYGYTF. The CDR3 coding sequence is TGTGCCAGCAGTTACACAGGGGGAAACTATGGCTACACCTTC.

The chain employs TRBV30 and TRBJ2-1, with 9 bases fitting TRBD2. J lost 6 bases, V lost 4 bases, and 13 bases had no gene match. Per the germline V gene, CDR1 is GTSNPN and CDR2 is SVGIG (reference sequence). The CDR3 spans 16 residues. The CDR3 sequence is CAWKERRLAESNEQFF. The DNA for the CDR3 is TGTGCCTGGAAGGAACGAAGACTAGCGGAGTCCAATGAGCAGTTCTTC.